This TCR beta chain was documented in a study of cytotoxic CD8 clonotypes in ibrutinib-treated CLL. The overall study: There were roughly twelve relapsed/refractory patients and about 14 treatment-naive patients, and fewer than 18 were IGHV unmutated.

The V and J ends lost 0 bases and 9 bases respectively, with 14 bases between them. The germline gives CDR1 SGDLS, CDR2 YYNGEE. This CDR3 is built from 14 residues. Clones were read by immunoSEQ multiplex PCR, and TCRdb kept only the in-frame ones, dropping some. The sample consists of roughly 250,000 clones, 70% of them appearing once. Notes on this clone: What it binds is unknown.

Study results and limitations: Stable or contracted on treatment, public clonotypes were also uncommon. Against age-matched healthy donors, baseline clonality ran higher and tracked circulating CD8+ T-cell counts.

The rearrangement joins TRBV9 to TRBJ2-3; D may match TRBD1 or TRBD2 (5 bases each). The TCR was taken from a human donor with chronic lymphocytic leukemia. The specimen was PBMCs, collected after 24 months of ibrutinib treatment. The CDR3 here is CASSVGRQGDTQYF. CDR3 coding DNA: TGTGCCAGCAGCGTAGGGCGGCAGGGAGACACGCAGTATTTT.